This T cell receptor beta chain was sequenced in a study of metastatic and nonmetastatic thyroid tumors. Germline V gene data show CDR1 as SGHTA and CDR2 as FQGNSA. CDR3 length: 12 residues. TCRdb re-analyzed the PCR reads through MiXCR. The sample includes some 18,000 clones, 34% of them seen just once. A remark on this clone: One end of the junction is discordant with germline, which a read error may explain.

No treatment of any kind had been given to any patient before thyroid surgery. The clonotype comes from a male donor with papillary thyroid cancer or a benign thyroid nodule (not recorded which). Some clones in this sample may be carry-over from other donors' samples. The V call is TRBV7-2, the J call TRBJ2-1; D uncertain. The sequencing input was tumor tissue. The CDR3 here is CASSSLSVSMFF. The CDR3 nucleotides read TGTGCCAGTAGCTCCCTAAGCGTTAGTATGTTCTTC.